This T cell receptor (beta chain) was captured by sequencing in a study of persistence of HIV-infected CD4 T cells. In the case of this clone: As yet, its antigen is unknown.

The libraries were made with immunoSEQ version 4 in survey mode. Here immunoSEQ multiplex PCR was the method, and the copy in TCRdb shows in-frame clones only, minus some. The data show about 46,000 clones, around 90% seen once. The CDR3 sequence is 15 residues long. Germline V gene data show CDR1 as LNHDA and CDR2 as SQIVND (reference sequence). V was pared by 5 bases and J by 8 bases, with 21 bases between. Anti-CD3/anti-CD28 beads served as a nonspecific positive control stimulus. Responding CD4+ T cells were sorted by upregulation of both CD40 ligand and CD69. The sequence was obtained from an adult woman with HIV who was CMV-seropositive. This sequence joins TRBV19 and TRBJ1-1; D is undetermined. Here the sequenced sample was CD4+ T cells sorted from PBMCs after approximately 19-hour stimulation, taken from a patient who received antiretroviral therapy. DNA of the CDR3: TGTGCCAGTAGTCGACCAGAGCGGCAGAATTCCGAAGCTTTCTTT. Amino acids: CASSRPERQNSEAFF.